The source of this T cell receptor beta chain is a study of blood T cell repertoires in COVID-19. In the study overall: Spain, Italy and the United States supplied samples that represented acute and convalescent COVID-19. Sources were T cells, B-cell-depleted T cells, or PBMCs; the material itself was cDNA or gDNA.

In the authors' methods: Amplification from reference gene primers served as the basis for estimated nucleated cell counts. The table came from immunoSEQ multiplex PCR; TCRdb's copy has only in-frame clones and leaves some out. The D gene and trimming were derived from the DNA, and the V and J assignments and clone size from that table. The table includes 100,000 to 150,000 clones, approximately 84% detected once. The germline V gene encodes CDR1 SGHDT and CDR2 YYEEEE. The CDR3 runs 14 residues. With 7 bases clipped from V and 4 bases from J, the junction kept 10 bases outside the gene matches. This chain connects TRBV5-6 to TRBJ1-2; TRBD1 agrees at 7 bases. The clonotype was recovered from a man aged 55 to 69 with acute or convalescent COVID-19. Sequenced material: peripheral blood. CDR3 DNA sequence: TGTGCCAGCTCTTTCCCCGGGACAGTCTATGGCTACACCTTC. Its translation: CASSFPGTVYGYTF.